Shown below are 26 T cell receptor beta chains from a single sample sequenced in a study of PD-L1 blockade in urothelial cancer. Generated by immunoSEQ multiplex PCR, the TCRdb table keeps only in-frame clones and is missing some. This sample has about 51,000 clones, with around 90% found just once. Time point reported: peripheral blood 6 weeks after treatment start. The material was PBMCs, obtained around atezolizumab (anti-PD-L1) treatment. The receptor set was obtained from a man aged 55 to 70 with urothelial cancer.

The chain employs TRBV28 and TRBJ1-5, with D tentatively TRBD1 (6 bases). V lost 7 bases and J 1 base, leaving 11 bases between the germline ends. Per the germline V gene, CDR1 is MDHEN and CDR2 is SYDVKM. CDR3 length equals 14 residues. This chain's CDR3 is CASNPTGSNQPQHF. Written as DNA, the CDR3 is TGTGCCAGCAACCCGACAGGCAGCAATCAGCCCCAGCATTTT.

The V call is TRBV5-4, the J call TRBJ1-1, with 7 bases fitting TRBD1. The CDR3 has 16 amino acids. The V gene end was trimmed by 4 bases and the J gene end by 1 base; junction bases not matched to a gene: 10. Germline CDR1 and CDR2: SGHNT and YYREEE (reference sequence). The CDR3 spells CASSPTGVTGNTEAFF. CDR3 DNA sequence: TGTGCCAGCAGCCCAACAGGGGTTACCGGGAACACTGAAGCTTTCTTT.

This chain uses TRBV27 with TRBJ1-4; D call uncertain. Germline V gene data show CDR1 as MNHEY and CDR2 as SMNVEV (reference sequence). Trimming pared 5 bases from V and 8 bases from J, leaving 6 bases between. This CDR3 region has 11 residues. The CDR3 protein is CASSEEEKLFF. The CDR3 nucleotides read TGTGCCAGCAGTGAGGAGGAAAAACTGTTTTTT.

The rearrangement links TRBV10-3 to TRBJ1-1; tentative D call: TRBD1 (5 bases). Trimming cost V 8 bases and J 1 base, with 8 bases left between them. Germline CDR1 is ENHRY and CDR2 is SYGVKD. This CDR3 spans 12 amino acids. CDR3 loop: CAIQGGNTEAFF. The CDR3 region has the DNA TGTGCCATCCAGGGAGGGAACACTGAAGCTTTCTTT.

The CDR3, as DNA: TGTGCCACCAGCAGAGATTATACTAGCGGGAGTGGGTCCTACAATGAGCAGTTCTTC. It translates to CATSRDYTSGSGSYNEQFF. The chain is built from TRBV15 and TRBJ2-1; 11 nucleotides match TRBD2. Germline V CDR1 and CDR2: LNHNV, YYDKDF (reference sequence). Unmatched junction bases numbered 8, after V lost 0 bases and J lost 1 base. The CDR3 has 19 residues.

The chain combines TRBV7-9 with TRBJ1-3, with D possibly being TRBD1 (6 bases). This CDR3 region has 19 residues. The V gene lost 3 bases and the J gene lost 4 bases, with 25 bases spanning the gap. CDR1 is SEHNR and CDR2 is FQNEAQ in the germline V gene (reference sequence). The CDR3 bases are TGTGCCAGCAGCTTTCCTCTCTCCGCAGCGGGGGCGGAAGGAAACACCATATATTTT. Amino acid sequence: CASSFPLSAAGAEGNTIYF. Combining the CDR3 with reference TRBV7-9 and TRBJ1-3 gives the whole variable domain DTGVSQNPRHKITKRGQNVTFRCDPISEHNRLYWYRQTLGQGPEFLTYFQNEAQLEKSRLLSDRFSAERPKGSFSTLEIQRTEQGDSAMYLCASSFPLSAAGAEGNTIYFGEGSWLTVV.

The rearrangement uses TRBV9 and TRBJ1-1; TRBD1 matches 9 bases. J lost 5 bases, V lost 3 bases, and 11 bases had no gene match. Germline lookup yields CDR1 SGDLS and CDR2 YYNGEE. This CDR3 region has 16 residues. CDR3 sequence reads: CASSERTGVMRTEAFF. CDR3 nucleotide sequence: TGTGCCAGCAGCGAAAGGACAGGGGTGATGAGGACTGAAGCTTTCTTT.

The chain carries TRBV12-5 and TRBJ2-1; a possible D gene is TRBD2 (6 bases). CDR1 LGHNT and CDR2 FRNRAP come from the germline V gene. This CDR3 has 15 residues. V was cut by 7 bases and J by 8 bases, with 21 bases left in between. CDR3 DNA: TGTGCTAGTGAGTTTCCGGGAGAGTTTGTGGATGAGCAGTTCTTC. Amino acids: CASEFPGEFVDEQFF. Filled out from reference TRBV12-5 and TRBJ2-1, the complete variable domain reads DARVTQTPRHKVTEMGQEVTMRCQPILGHNTVFWYRQTMMQGLELLAYFRNRAPLDDSGMPKDRFSAEMPDATLATLKIQPSEPRDSAVYFCASEFPGEFVDEQFFGPGTRLTVL.

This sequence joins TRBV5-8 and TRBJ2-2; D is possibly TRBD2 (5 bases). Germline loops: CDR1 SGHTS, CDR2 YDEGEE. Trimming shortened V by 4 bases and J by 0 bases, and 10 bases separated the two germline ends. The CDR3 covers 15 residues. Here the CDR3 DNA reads TGTGCCAGCAGCCGGGGTACAACGAACACCGGGGAGCTGTTTTTT. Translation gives CASSRGTTNTGELFF.

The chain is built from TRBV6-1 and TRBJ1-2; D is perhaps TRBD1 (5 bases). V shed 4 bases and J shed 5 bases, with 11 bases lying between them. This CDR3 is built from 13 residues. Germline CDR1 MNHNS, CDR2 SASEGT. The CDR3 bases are TGTGCCAGCAGTGGACAGCCTCGATATGGCTACACCTTC. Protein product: CASSGQPRYGYTF.

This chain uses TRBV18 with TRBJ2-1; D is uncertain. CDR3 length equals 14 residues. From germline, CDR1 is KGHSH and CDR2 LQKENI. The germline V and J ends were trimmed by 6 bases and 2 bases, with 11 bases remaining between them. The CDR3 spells CASSRQSPYNEQFF. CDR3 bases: TGTGCCAGCTCCCGCCAGTCCCCCTACAATGAGCAGTTCTTC.

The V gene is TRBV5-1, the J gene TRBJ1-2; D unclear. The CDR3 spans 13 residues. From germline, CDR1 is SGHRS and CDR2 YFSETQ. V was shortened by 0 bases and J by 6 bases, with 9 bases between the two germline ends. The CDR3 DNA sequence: TGCGCCAGCAGCTTGGGAGGGTTTAATGGCTACACCTTC. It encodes CASSLGGFNGYTF.

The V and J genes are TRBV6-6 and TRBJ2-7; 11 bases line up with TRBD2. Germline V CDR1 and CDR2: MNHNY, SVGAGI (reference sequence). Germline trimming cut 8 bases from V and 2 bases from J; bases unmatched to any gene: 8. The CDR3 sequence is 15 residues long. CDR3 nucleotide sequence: TGTGCCAGCCATGCTTCGACTAGCGGGGCCTACGAGCAGTACTTC. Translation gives CASHASTSGAYEQYF.

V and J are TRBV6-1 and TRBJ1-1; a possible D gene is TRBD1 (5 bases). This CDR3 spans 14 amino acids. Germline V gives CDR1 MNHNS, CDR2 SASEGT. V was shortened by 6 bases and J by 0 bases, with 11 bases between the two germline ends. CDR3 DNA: TGTGCCAGCAGAAGACAGTCTATGAACACTGAAGCTTTCTTT. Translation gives CASRRQSMNTEAFF.

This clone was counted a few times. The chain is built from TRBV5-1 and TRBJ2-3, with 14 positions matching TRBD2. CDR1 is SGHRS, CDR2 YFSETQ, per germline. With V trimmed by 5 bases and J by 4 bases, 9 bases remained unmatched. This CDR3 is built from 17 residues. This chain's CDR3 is CASSSISGLAGADTQYF. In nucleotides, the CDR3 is TGCGCCAGCAGTTCAATATCGGGACTAGCGGGAGCAGATACGCAGTATTTT.

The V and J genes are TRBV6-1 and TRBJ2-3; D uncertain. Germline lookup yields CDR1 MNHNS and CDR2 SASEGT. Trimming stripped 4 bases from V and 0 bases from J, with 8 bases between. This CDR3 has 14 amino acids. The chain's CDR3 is CASSGVPSTDTQYF. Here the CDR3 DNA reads TGTGCCAGCAGTGGTGTTCCTAGCACAGATACGCAGTATTTT.

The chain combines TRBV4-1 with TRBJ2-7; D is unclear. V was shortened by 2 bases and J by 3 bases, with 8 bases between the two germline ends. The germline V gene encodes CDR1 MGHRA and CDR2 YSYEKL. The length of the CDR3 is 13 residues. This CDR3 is CASSQSEFYEQYF. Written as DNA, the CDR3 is TGCGCCAGCAGCCAATCGGAGTTCTACGAGCAGTACTTC.

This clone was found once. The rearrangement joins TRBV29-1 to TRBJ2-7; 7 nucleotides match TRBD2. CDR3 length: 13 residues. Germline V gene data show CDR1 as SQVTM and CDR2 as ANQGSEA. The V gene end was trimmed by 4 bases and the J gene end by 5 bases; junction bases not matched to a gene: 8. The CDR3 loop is CSVVWGGLDEQYF. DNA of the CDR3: TGCAGCGTTGTGTGGGGGGGGTTGGACGAGCAGTACTTC.

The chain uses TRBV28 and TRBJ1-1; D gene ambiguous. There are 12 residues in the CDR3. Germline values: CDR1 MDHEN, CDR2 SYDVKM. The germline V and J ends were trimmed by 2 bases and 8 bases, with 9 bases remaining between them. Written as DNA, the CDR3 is TGTGCCAGCAGTTTAGTCGGGGAGGAAGCTTTCTTT. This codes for CASSLVGEEAFF.

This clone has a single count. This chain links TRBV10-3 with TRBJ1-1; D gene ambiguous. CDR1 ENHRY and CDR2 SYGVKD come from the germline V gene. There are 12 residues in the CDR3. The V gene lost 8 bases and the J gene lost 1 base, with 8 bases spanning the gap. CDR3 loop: CAIGEKNTEAFF. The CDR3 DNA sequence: TGTGCCATCGGGGAGAAGAACACTGAAGCTTTCTTT.

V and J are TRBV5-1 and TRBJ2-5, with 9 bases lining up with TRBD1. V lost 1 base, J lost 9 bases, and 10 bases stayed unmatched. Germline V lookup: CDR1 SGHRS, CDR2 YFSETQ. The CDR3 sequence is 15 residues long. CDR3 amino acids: CASSLKGDREGPQYF. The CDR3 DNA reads TGCGCCAGCAGCTTGAAAGGGGACAGGGAGGGTCCCCAGTACTTC. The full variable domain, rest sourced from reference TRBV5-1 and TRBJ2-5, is KAGVTQTPRYLIKTRGQQVTLSCSPISGHRSVSWYQQTPGQGLQFLFEYFSETQRNKGNFPGRFSGRQFSNSRSEMNVSTLELGDSALYLCASSLKGDREGPQYFGPGTRLLVL.

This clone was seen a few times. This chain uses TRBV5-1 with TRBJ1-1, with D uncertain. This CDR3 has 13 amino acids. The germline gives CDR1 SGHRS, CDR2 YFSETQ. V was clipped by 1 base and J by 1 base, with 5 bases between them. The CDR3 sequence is CASSLQENTEAFF. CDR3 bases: TGCGCCAGCAGCTTGCAGGAGAACACTGAAGCTTTCTTT.

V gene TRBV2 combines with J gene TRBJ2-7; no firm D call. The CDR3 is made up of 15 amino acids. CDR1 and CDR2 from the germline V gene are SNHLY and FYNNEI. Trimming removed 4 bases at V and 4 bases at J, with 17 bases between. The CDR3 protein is CASSASTPTIYEQYF. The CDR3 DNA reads TGTGCCAGCAGTGCGTCAACACCCACAATATACGAGCAGTACTTC. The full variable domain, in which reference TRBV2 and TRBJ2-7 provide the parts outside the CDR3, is EPEVTQTPSHQVTQMGQEVILRCVPISNHLYFYWYRQILGQKVEFLVSFYNNEISEKSEIFDDQFSVERPDGSNFTLKIRSTKLEDSAMYFCASSASTPTIYEQYFGPGTRLTVT.

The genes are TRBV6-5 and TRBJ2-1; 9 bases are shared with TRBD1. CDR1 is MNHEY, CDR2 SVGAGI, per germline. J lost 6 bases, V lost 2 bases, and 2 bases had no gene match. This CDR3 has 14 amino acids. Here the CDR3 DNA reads TGTGCCAGCAGTTACGGACAGGGGACCAATGAGCAGTTCTTC. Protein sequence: CASSYGQGTNEQFF.

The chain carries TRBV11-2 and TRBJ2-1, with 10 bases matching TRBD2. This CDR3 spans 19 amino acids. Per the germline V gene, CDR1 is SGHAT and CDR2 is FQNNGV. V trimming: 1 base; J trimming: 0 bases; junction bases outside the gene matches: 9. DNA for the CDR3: TGTGCCAGCAGCTTAGTGCCAGCGGGGGGGATCAGCTCCTACAATGAGCAGTTCTTC. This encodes CASSLVPAGGISSYNEQFF.

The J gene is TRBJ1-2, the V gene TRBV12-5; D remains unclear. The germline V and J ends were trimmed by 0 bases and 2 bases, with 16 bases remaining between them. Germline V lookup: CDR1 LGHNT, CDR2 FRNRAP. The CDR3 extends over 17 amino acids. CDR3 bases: TGTGCTAGTGGTTTGGTACCTAGTTCGAGGGCAAACTATGGCTACACCTTC. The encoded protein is CASGLVPSSRANYGYTF.